This TCR beta chain derives from a study of identical twins. Broader study findings: Twins' surplus sharing was weaker for beta out-of-frame sequences.

The germline CDR1 and CDR2 sequences are MGHRA and YSYEKL. The CDR3 extends over 17 amino acids. V was trimmed by 1 base and J by 1 base, leaving 16 bases between them. MiXCR, run by TCRdb on the 5' RACE reads, gives a single entry per CDR3 protein. The table shows some 500,000 distinct CDR3 sequences, with more than 9% occurring only once. Only a few counts were recorded for this clonotype. Its antigen is as yet unknown. This sample also belongs to another study, concerning yellow fever vaccine responses in identical twins.

The TCR comes from a woman younger than 35 in good health. V is TRBV4-1 and J is TRBJ1-1; TRBD1 might be the D (5 bases). Source material: PBMCs. The CDR3 loop is CASSQVSKGSGNTEAFF. In DNA, the CDR3 is TGCGCCAGCAGCCAAGTAAGCAAGGGGAGCGGGAACACTGAAGCTTTCTTT.